This TCR beta chain was sequenced for a study of T cell changes during pregnancy in multiple sclerosis. Clones were sequenced by immunoSEQ multiplex PCR, and TCRdb holds only the in-frame ones, with some missing. The sample shows around 40,000 clones, 90% of them seen only once. V was pared by 5 bases and J by 2 bases, with 4 bases of the junction left unmatched. Germline CDR1 SGHTS, CDR2 YDEGEE. The length of the CDR3 is 15 residues. The clonotype originates from a female donor with multiple sclerosis, enrolled in a pregnancy study. The specimen was CD4+ T cells from peripheral blood mononuclear cells, collected in the second trimester of pregnancy. The chain links TRBV5-8 to TRBJ2-3; 11 positions match TRBD2. The CDR3 loop reads CASRQTSGVTDTQYF. Written as DNA, the CDR3 is TGTGCCAGCAGACAGACTAGCGGGGTCACAGATACGCAGTATTTT.